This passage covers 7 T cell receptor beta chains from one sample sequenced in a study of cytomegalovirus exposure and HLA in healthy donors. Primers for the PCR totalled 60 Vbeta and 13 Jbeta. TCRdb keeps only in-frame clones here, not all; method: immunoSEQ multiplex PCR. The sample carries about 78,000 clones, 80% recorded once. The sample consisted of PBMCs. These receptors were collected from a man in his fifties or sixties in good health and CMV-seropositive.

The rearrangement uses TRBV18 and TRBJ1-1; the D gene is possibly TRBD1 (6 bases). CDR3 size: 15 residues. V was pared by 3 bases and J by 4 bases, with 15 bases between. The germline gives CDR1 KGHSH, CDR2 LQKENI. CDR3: CASSPPRVRGTEAFF. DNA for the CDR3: TGTGCCAGCTCACCTCCCCGGGTCAGGGGCACTGAAGCTTTCTTT.

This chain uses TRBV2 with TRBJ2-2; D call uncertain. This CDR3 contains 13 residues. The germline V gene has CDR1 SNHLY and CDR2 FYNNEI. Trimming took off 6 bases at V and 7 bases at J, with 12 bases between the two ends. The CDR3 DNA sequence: TGTGCCAGCAGGGCCTCTAGTGACGGGGAGCTGTTTTTT. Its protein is CASRASSDGELFF. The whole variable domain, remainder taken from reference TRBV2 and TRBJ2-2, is EPEVTQTPSHQVTQMGQEVILRCVPISNHLYFYWYRQILGQKVEFLVSFYNNEISEKSEIFDDQFSVERPDGSNFTLKIRSTKLEDSAMYFCASRASSDGELFFGEGSRLTVL.

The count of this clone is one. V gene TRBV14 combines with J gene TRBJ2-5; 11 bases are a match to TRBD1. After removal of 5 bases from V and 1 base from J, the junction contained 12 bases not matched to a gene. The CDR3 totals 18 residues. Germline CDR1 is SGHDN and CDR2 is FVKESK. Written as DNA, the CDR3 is TGTGCCAGCAGCAAGAAGGGAGTGGGACAGGGGGTCCAAGAGACCCAGTACTTC. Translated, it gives CASSKKGVGQGVQETQYF.

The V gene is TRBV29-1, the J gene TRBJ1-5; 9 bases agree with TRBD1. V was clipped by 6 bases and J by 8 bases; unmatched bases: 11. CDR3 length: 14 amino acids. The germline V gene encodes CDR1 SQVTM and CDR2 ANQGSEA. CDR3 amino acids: CSVLGQGFGEPQHF. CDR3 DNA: TGCAGCGTCCTGGGACAGGGTTTCGGGGAGCCCCAGCATTTT.

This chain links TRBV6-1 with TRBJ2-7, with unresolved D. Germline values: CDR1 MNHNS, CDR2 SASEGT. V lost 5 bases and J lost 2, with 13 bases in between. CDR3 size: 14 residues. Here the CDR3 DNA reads TGTGCCAGCAGTACCGACTTGGCCGCCTACGAGCAGTACTTC. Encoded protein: CASSTDLAAYEQYF.

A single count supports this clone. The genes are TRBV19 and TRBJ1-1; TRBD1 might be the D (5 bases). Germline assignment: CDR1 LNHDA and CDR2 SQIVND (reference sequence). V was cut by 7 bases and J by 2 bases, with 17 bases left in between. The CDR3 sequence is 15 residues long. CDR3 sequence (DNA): TGTGCCAGTATCCCAATGGGGCAGGGAAACACTGAAGCTTTCTTT. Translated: CASIPMGQGNTEAFF.

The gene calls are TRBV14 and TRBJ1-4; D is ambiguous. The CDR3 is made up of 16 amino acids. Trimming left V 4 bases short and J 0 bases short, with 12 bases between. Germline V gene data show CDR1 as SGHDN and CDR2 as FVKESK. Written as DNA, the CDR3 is TGTGCCAGCAGCCCATTCGAGCTTGCAACTAATGAAAAACTGTTTTTT. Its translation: CASSPFELATNEKLFF.